The T cell receptor (beta chain) under discussion was sequenced for a study of blood T cell repertoires in COVID-19. Data came from immunoSEQ multiplex PCR; TCRdb stores just in-frame clones and leaves some out. The sample has tens of thousands of clones; 70% to 75% are singletons. The germline CDR1 and CDR2 sequences are SGHNT and YYREEE (reference sequence). CDR3 length equals 14 residues. The V and J ends lost 0 bases and 5 bases respectively, with 11 bases between them. Sequenced material: peripheral blood. This sequence was found in a man between 65 and 85 years old with acute or convalescent COVID-19. The chain has TRBV5-4 and TRBJ1-1, with D possibly being TRBD1 (5 bases). The DNA for the CDR3 is TGTGCCAGCAGCTTGGCGGGGGGGAGTACTGAAGCTTTCTTT. Protein sequence: CASSLAGGSTEAFF. The complete variable domain, with remaining parts taken from reference TRBV5-4 and TRBJ1-1, reads ETGVTQSPTHLIKTRGQQVTLRCSSQSGHNTVSWYQQALGQGPQFIFQYYREEENGRGNFPPRFSGLQFPNYSSELNVNALELDDSALYLCASSLAGGSTEAFFGQGTRLTVV.